The 20 T cell receptor beta chains in this list originate from one sample, sequenced in a study of immune cell composition in non-small cell lung cancer. Sequenced by immunoSEQ multiplex PCR; TCRdb stores in-frame clones only, minus some. In the table there are roughly 3,000 clones, roughly 80% of which are singletons. The normal lung sample lay at least 3 cm, and maximally far, from the tumour. The sample taken for sequencing was non-adjacent lung tissue. The receptors here all came from a human donor with non-small cell lung cancer. The donor label of this sample is uncertain.

The rearrangement links TRBV4-1 to TRBJ2-3; TRBD2 matches at 14 bases. From germline, CDR1 is MGHRA and CDR2 YSYEKL. V lost 1 base, J lost 4 bases, and 7 bases stayed unmatched. The CDR3 length is 18 residues. DNA of the CDR3: TGCGCCAGCAGCCAAGGACCCGGGACTAGCGGGAGAGCAGATACGCAGTATTTT. Translating gives CASSQGPGTSGRADTQYF.

The CDR3 is CASRARGSSYEQYF. The CDR3 bases are TGTGCCAGCAGGGCCCGCGGGAGCTCCTACGAGCAGTACTTC. This chain links TRBV28 with TRBJ2-7, with TRBD2 identical over 7 bases. The trim removed 6 bases at V and 0 bases at J, leaving 5 bases unmatched. The CDR3 runs 14 residues. Germline V gives CDR1 MDHEN, CDR2 SYDVKM.

The J gene is TRBJ2-2, the V gene TRBV2; tentative D call: TRBD1 (5 bases). The ends were cut back, 2 bases at V and 7 bases at J, with 17 bases in the middle. Germline values: CDR1 SNHLY, CDR2 FYNNEI. The CDR3 length is 16 residues. The CDR3 spells CASSESGMGKGGELFF. CDR3 bases: TGTGCCAGCAGTGAATCAGGGATGGGGAAGGGCGGGGAGCTGTTTTTT. Full variable domain (remainder filled in from reference TRBV2 and TRBJ2-2): EPEVTQTPSHQVTQMGQEVILRCVPISNHLYFYWYRQILGQKVEFLVSFYNNEISEKSEIFDDQFSVERPDGSNFTLKIRSTKLEDSAMYFCASSESGMGKGGELFFGEGSRLTVL.

The chain employs TRBV7-2 and TRBJ2-5; possibly TRBD1 for D (6 bases). From germline, CDR1 is SGHTA and CDR2 FQGNSA. The CDR3 runs to 15 residues. With 1 base removed from V and 4 bases from J, the gap between germline ends came to 13 bases. CDR3 sequence: CASSLVGSRGETQYF. In nucleotides, the CDR3 is TGTGCCAGCAGCTTAGTGGGTAGCAGGGGAGAGACCCAGTACTTC. Drawing the rest from reference TRBV7-2 and TRBJ2-5, the complete variable domain is GAGVSQSPSNKVTEKGKDVELRCDPISGHTALYWYRQSLGQGLEFLIYFQGNSAPDKSGLPSDRFSAERTGGSVSTLTIQRTQQEDSAVYLCASSLVGSRGETQYFGPGTRLLVL.

Here the CDR3 reads CASSRDRAETQYF. CDR3 nucleotides: TGTGCCAGCAGCCGGGACAGGGCAGAGACCCAGTACTTC. The chain is built from TRBV2 and TRBJ2-5; TRBD1 matches 9 bases. CDR1 and CDR2 (germline): SNHLY, FYNNEI. CDR3 length equals 13 residues. V shed 6 bases, J shed 4 bases, and the junction held 3 bases outside the gene matches.

This clone has only a few counts. The genes are TRBV29-1 and TRBJ2-5; D perhaps matches TRBD2 (6 bases). The CDR3 has 12 residues. Germline-derived CDR1 and CDR2 are SQVTM and ANQGSEA. V was clipped by 4 bases and J by 4 bases, with 10 bases between them. CDR3 DNA sequence: TGCAGCGTTGGAAGGGGACTAGAGACCCAGTACTTC. Amino acids: CSVGRGLETQYF.

The CDR3 is CASSPAQGTQYF. DNA for the CDR3: TGTGCCAGCAGCCCCGCCCAGGGGACCCAGTACTTC. The chain joins TRBV28 to TRBJ2-5; the D gene is possibly TRBD1 (5 bases). The CDR3 runs 12 residues. Germline assignment: CDR1 MDHEN and CDR2 SYDVKM. The ends were cut back, 6 bases at V and 7 bases at J, with 12 bases in the middle.

The chain is built from TRBV7-2 and TRBJ2-7; 7 nucleotides line up with TRBD1. Germline V gene lookup returns CDR1 SGHTA and CDR2 FQGNSA. V trimming: 0 bases; J trimming: 6 bases; junction bases outside the gene matches: 2. This CDR3 has 13 amino acids. Here the CDR3 DNA reads TGTGCCAGCAGCTTAGCCGACAGGGTCGAGCAGTACTTC. Its protein is CASSLADRVEQYF.

This clone was counted only a few times. The chain employs TRBV7-2 and TRBJ2-5, with 7 positions matching TRBD1. V trimming: 9 bases; J trimming: 0 bases; junction bases outside the gene matches: 1. This CDR3 spans 12 amino acids. The germline CDR1 and CDR2 sequences are SGHTA and FQGNSA. The CDR3 is CASDRDQETQYF. The CDR3 DNA sequence: TGTGCCAGTGACAGGGACCAAGAGACCCAGTACTTC.

This clone was observed once. V gene TRBV10-3 combines with J gene TRBJ2-7; 10 bases are shared with TRBD2. V shed 8 bases and J 3 bases; nucleotides not matched to a gene: 4. CDR3 size: 13 residues. Germline V CDR1 and CDR2: ENHRY, SYGVKD. CDR3 in DNA: TGTGCCATCGCGTCTAGCGGGAGCTACGAGCAGTACTTC. It encodes CAIASSGSYEQYF.

The rearrangement uses TRBV6-6 and TRBJ2-7; 8 nucleotides agree with TRBD1. CDR1 is MNHNY, CDR2 SVGAGI, per germline (reference sequence). V shed 5 bases, J shed 6 bases, and the junction held 6 bases outside the gene matches. The CDR3 length is 13 residues. The CDR3 DNA sequence: TGTGCCAGCAGTCAGACAGGGGAGAGCGAGCAGTACTTC. It is translated as CASSQTGESEQYF.

The rearrangement links TRBV5-1 to TRBJ2-2; no clear D. The CDR3 has 13 amino acids. Trimming shortened V by 4 bases and J by 7 bases, and 11 bases separated the two germline ends. Germline lookup yields CDR1 SGHRS and CDR2 YFSETQ. As DNA, the CDR3 is TGCGCCAGCAGCGGATCGTCAGGCGGGGAGCTGTTTTTT. Encoded protein: CASSGSSGGELFF.

The V call is TRBV2, the J call TRBJ2-1; 8 bases fit TRBD2. CDR1 is SNHLY, CDR2 FYNNEI, per germline. This CDR3 has 14 amino acids. Trimming removed 1 base from V and 11 bases from J; junction bases left unmatched: 7. CDR3 DNA: TGTGCCAGCAGTGAAGTAACGGGAGGGGGAAAGCAGTTCTTC. Protein product: CASSEVTGGGKQFF.

The rearrangement uses TRBV10-3 and TRBJ1-5; tentative D call: TRBD1 (6 bases). Germline-derived CDR1 and CDR2 are ENHRY and SYGVKD. The V end lost 3 bases, the J end lost 4 bases, and 10 bases lay between the germline ends. There are 14 residues in the CDR3. CDR3 region: CAISEGGGNQPQHF. CDR3 sequence (DNA): TGTGCCATCAGTGAAGGGGGGGGAAATCAGCCCCAGCATTTT.

The table lists this clone with a few counts. J is TRBJ2-7 and V is TRBV2; D perhaps matches TRBD1 (5 bases). Germline V gene lookup returns CDR1 SNHLY and CDR2 FYNNEI. V was shortened by 6 bases and J by 5 bases, with 20 bases between the two germline ends. This CDR3 spans 15 amino acids. CDR3 DNA: TGTGCCAGCAGAGGGCAGGGCAGGGCGGCCCACGAGCAGTACTTC. Protein product: CASRGQGRAAHEQYF.

V and J are TRBV27 and TRBJ2-3; D may be TRBD1 (7 bases). Germline values: CDR1 MNHEY, CDR2 SMNVEV (reference sequence). This CDR3 is 18 amino acids long. Trimming took off 2 bases at V and 0 bases at J, with 18 bases between the two ends. As DNA, the CDR3 is TGTGCCAGCAGTTTAACGGGAGATGACAGGGCGAGCACAGATACGCAGTATTTT. It encodes CASSLTGDDRASTDTQYF.

The chain links TRBV18 to TRBJ1-5, with D possibly TRBD1 on 6 matching bases. Trimming stripped 1 base from V and 1 base from J, with 8 bases between. The germline V gene encodes CDR1 KGHSH and CDR2 LQKENI. The CDR3 loop spans 15 amino acids. In DNA, the CDR3 is TGTGCCAGCTCACCACAGGGGGGGAGCAATCAGCCCCAGCATTTT. It yields the protein CASSPQGGSNQPQHF.

The V call is TRBV19, the J call TRBJ2-3; a possible D gene is TRBD2 (6 bases). Trimming removed 5 bases at V and 4 bases at J, with 16 bases between. The germline CDR1 and CDR2 sequences are LNHDA and SQIVND (reference sequence). The CDR3 extends over 15 amino acids. The CDR3 region has the DNA TGTGCCAGTAGTCCGCGGGGAGGCCTTCCAGATACGCAGTATTTT. It encodes CASSPRGGLPDTQYF. Based on the CDR3 plus reference TRBV19 and TRBJ2-3, the full variable domain is DGGITQSPKYLFRKEGQNVTLSCEQNLNHDAMYWYRQDPGQGLRLIYYSQIVNDFQKGDIAEGYSVSREKKESFPLTVTSAQKNPTAFYLCASSPRGGLPDTQYFGPGTRLTVL.

The rearrangement links TRBV11-2 to TRBJ1-6; 7 bases line up with TRBD1. J lost 11 bases, V lost 4 bases, and 2 bases had no gene match. The germline CDR1 and CDR2 sequences are SGHAT and FQNNGV. CDR3 length: 12 residues. CDR3 sequence reads: CASSSTGPPLHF. CDR3 coding DNA: TGTGCCAGCAGCTCGACAGGGCCACCCCTCCACTTT.

Comment on this clone: Other nucleotide sequences from this sample produce the same CDR3. J is TRBJ2-5 and V is TRBV5-1, with 11 bases fitting TRBD2. CDR3 length: 15 residues. V was pared by 1 base and J by 5 bases, with 4 bases of the junction left unmatched. Germline V gene lookup returns CDR1 SGHRS and CDR2 YFSETQ. CDR3 in amino acids: CASSLSSGRQETQYF. The CDR3 DNA reads TGCGCCAGCAGCTTGTCTAGCGGGAGGCAGGAGACCCAGTACTTC.